Sequencing of this TCR beta chain was carried out in a study of OX40 agonist ivuxolimab in advanced cancers. Study-wide context: Partial responses, seen in three patients, involved one hepatocellular carcinoma and two cutaneous melanomas.

Data came from immunoSEQ multiplex PCR; TCRdb stores just in-frame clones and leaves some out. The sample has some 60,000 clones, 94% seen once; the top ten hold roughly 19%. Baseline was the first blood sampling point, followed by cycle 4 day 1 and cycle 7 day 1. The CDR3 spans 13 residues. The ends were cut back, 3 bases at V and 3 bases at J, with 8 bases in the middle. Germline V gives CDR1 ENHRY, CDR2 SYGVKD. This sample comprised CD4+ or CD8+ T cells sorted from blood, obtained in a trial of the OX40 agonist ivuxolimab. This clonotype was obtained from an adult with an advanced solid tumor such as melanoma, head and neck, liver or kidney cancer. This chain uses TRBV10-3 with TRBJ1-2; no firm D call. The chain's CDR3 is CAISEDGDYGYTF. As DNA, the CDR3 is TGTGCCATCAGTGAAGATGGGGACTATGGCTACACCTTC.